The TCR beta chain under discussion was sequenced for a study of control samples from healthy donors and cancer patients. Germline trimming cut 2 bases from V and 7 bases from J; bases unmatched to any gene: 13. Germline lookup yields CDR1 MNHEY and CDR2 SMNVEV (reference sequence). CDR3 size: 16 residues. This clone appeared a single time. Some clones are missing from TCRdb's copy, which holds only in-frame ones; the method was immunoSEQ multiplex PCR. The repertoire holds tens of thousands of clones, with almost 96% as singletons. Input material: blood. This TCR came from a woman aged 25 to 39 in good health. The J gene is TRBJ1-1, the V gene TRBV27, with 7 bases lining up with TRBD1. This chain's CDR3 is CASSLRGGLQGGEAFF. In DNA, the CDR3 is TGTGCCAGCAGTTTAAGGGGAGGGCTCCAGGGGGGTGAAGCTTTCTTT.